Presented here are 31 T cell receptor beta chains from one specimen sequenced in a study of OX40 agonist ivuxolimab in advanced cancers. This table comes from immunoSEQ multiplex PCR, and its TCRdb copy is limited to in-frame clones, with some not included. The data show 20,000 to 25,000 clones, with roughly 80% seen just once and 30% to 35% held by the top ten. The material sequenced was CD4+ or CD8+ T cells sorted from blood, taken in a trial of the OX40 agonist ivuxolimab. The origin of the receptors is an adult with an advanced solid tumor such as melanoma, head and neck, liver or kidney cancer.

J is TRBJ2-5 and V is TRBV2, with 15 nucleotides matching TRBD2. Per germline, CDR1 SNHLY and CDR2 FYNNEI. V lost 4 bases and J lost 6; bases outside the gene matches: 21. This CDR3 has 21 residues. The CDR3 nucleotides are TGTGCCAGCAGTGCCTCTCAGGAACCTGGGACTAGCGGGAGGTATCGGAAGACCCAGTACTTC. Translation: CASSASQEPGTSGRYRKTQYF.

This clone appeared once. This sequence joins TRBV29-1 and TRBJ1-1; 11 bases agree with TRBD1. This CDR3 spans 17 amino acids. The germline V gene has CDR1 SQVTM and CDR2 ANQGSEA. V trimming: 5 bases; J trimming: 3 bases; junction bases outside the gene matches: 14. DNA of the CDR3: TGCAGCGTTCACGTTCTCGGACAGGGGGCATCGTACACTGAAGCTTTCTTT. It codes for CSVHVLGQGASYTEAFF.

The rearrangement links TRBV14 to TRBJ2-7; possibly TRBD1 for D (6 bases). Trimming left V 5 bases short and J 0 bases short, with 14 bases between. The germline gives CDR1 SGHDN, CDR2 FVKESK. The CDR3 length is 15 residues. The CDR3 region is CASSARDKSSYEQYF. The CDR3 nucleotides read TGTGCCAGCAGCGCCCGGGACAAATCCTCCTACGAGCAGTACTTC.

The chain links TRBV5-1 to TRBJ2-3, with 12 bases aligning to TRBD2. The germline V gene encodes CDR1 SGHRS and CDR2 YFSETQ. J was trimmed by 1 base and V by 5 bases; bases with no gene match: 5. The CDR3 contains 16 residues. DNA of the CDR3: TGCGCCAGCAGTCCGACTAGCGGGAGCGGCACAGATACGCAGTATTTT. This gives the protein CASSPTSGSGTDTQYF.

The J gene is TRBJ2-7, the V gene TRBV2, with 9 bases fitting TRBD2. There are 19 residues in the CDR3. CDR1 and CDR2 from the germline V gene are SNHLY and FYNNEI. V lost 7 bases and J lost 3; bases outside the gene matches: 22. The CDR3 is CASNRKGLREGLAYYEQYF. The CDR3 coding sequence is TGTGCCAGCAACCGAAAGGGTCTGCGGGAGGGCTTAGCTTACTACGAGCAGTACTTC.

This chain uses TRBV25-1 with TRBJ2-5; 12 nucleotides line up with TRBD2. Germline loops: CDR1 MGHDK, CDR2 SYGVNS. V dropped 1 base and J dropped 4; count of bases not matched to a gene: 7. The CDR3 is made up of 17 amino acids. The CDR3 bases are TGTGCCAGCAGTGAATTTTGGTCTAGCGGGAGGGGAGAGACCCAGTACTTC. Amino acids: CASSEFWSSGRGETQYF.

This clone is categorized as medium-sized. The V gene is TRBV14, the J gene TRBJ2-2, with 9 bases fitting TRBD2. With 0 bases clipped from V and 2 bases from J, the junction kept 4 bases outside the gene matches. CDR3 size: 17 residues. Looked up from germline, CDR1 is SGHDN and CDR2 is FVKESK. CDR3 amino acids: CASSQDLAGPNTGELFF. CDR3 DNA sequence: TGTGCCAGCAGCCAAGACCTAGCGGGACCAAACACCGGGGAGCTGTTTTTT.

V usage is TRBV9 and J usage is TRBJ2-3, with TRBD2 matching 12 bases. The CDR3 totals 15 residues. The J segment lost 3 bases and the V segment lost 5 bases, leaving 4 bases of the junction unmatched. Germline CDR1 SGDLS, CDR2 YYNGEE. CDR3 loop: CASSSSGRVTDTQYF. The CDR3 DNA reads TGTGCCAGCAGTTCTAGCGGGAGGGTAACAGATACGCAGTATTTT.

CDR3 protein: CASSFGPGGGREAFF. CDR3 bases: TGTGCCAGCAGCTTCGGCCCAGGGGGAGGACGTGAAGCTTTCTTT. This chain joins TRBV11-2 and TRBJ1-1, with 7 positions matching TRBD1. V was clipped by 3 bases and J by 7 bases; unmatched bases: 11. The V gene's germline CDR1 is SGHAT and CDR2 FQNNGV. The CDR3 covers 15 residues.

The V gene is TRBV29-1, the J gene TRBJ1-3, with D unresolved. Germline CDR1 reads SQVTM; CDR2 reads ANQGSEA. V dropped 2 bases and J dropped 0 bases, with 14 bases sitting between them. The CDR3 runs 16 residues. The CDR3 region is CSVETLEGSSGNTIYF. The CDR3 DNA is TGCAGCGTTGAAACCCTGGAAGGGAGCTCTGGAAACACCATATATTTT. Combining the CDR3 with reference TRBV29-1 and TRBJ1-3 gives the whole variable domain SAVISQKPSRDICQRGTSLTIQCQVDSQVTMMFWYRQQPGQSLTLIATANQGSEATYESGFVIDKFPISRPNLTFSTLTVSNMSPEDSSIYLCSVETLEGSSGNTIYFGEGSWLTVV.

Of note for this clone: Relative to the germline gene, one junction end is altered; a read error may explain this. The V and J genes are TRBV7-7 and TRBJ2-1; D could derive from TRBD1 or TRBD2 (5 bases each). Germline values: CDR1 SSHAT, CDR2 FNYEAQ (reference sequence). This CDR3 spans 13 amino acids. For the CDR3, the DNA is TGTGCTAGCAGCCGAGGGGAGATCGATGAGCAGTTCTTC. It yields the protein CASSRGEIDEQFF.

This clone was detected only a few times. The rearrangement joins TRBV7-6 to TRBJ2-7, with TRBD1 identical over 7 bases. This CDR3 contains 16 residues. CDR1 is SGHVS and CDR2 is FNYEAQ in the germline V gene. V was clipped by 5 bases and J by 2 bases; unmatched bases: 12. The CDR3 reads CASSPHTGVNTYEQYF. As DNA, the CDR3 is TGTGCCAGCAGCCCACACACAGGGGTGAATACCTACGAGCAGTACTTC.

This sequence joins TRBV19 and TRBJ1-1; D is possibly TRBD1 (5 bases). The CDR3 consists of 12 residues. Trimming pared 6 bases from V and 4 bases from J, leaving 9 bases between. Germline V lookup: CDR1 LNHDA, CDR2 SQIVND (reference sequence). DNA for the CDR3: TGTGCCAGTAGGGTAGGGGCCACTGAAGCTTTCTTT. It translates to CASRVGATEAFF.

This clone has just one count. V and J are TRBV21-1 and TRBJ2-5; the table's D call of TRBD2 was not tested on the DNA. TRBV21-1 is a known pseudogene. The CDR3 totals 17 residues. As DNA, the CDR3 is TGTGCCAGCAGCGGGGAGGGCGTCGGACTAGCTTGGTGGACCCAGTACTTC. Residues: CASSGEGVGLAWWTQYF.

The chain is built from TRBV5-4 and TRBJ2-1; D remains unclear. The V and J ends lost 1 base and 3 bases respectively, with 11 bases between them. Germline V gene lookup returns CDR1 SGHNT and CDR2 YYREEE (reference sequence). The CDR3 is 15 residues long. As DNA, the CDR3 is TGTGCCAGCAGCTTGTCGGGCAGCTACTACAATGAGCAGTTCTTC. Translation gives CASSLSGSYYNEQFF.

This clone was picked up a small number of times. J is TRBJ2-1 and V is TRBV29-1, with 11 bases aligning to TRBD2. Germline V gene sequence: CDR1 SQVTM, CDR2 ANQGSEA. The CDR3 extends over 16 amino acids. V shed 3 bases, J shed 12 bases, and the junction held 16 bases outside the gene matches. In DNA form, the CDR3 reads TGCAGCGTTGATGGGACTAGCGGAATTAGGTGGGAGTCGCAGTTCTTC. Protein product: CSVDGTSGIRWESQFF.

The genes are TRBV27 and TRBJ2-5; perhaps TRBD1 as D (5 bases). The CDR3 is 12 residues long. The germline gives CDR1 MNHEY, CDR2 SMNVEV (reference sequence). Trimming left V 6 bases short and J 7 bases short, with 12 bases between. The CDR3 region has the DNA TGTGCCAGCAGGGGAACAGGTTGGACCCAGTACTTC. Protein sequence: CASRGTGWTQYF.

The chain recombines TRBV5-1 with TRBJ2-7, with 9 bases identical to TRBD1. Germline trimming cut 4 bases from V and 5 bases from J; bases unmatched to any gene: 13. CDR3 length: 16 residues. Germline V gene sequence: CDR1 SGHRS, CDR2 YFSETQ. The CDR3 loop is CASSQGQGSVFDEQYF. DNA of the CDR3: TGCGCCAGCAGCCAGGGACAGGGATCAGTGTTCGACGAGCAGTACTTC.

J is TRBJ1-2 and V is TRBV28; tentatively, D is TRBD1 (5 bases). CDR1 is MDHEN and CDR2 is SYDVKM in the germline V gene. There are 12 residues in the CDR3. Trimming removed 8 bases at V and 7 bases at J, with 14 bases between. CDR3 coding DNA: TGTGCCAGCGGACTTGGGGGAGCTGGCTACACCTTC. Its translation is CASGLGGAGYTF.

This clone was counted between two and nine times. CDR3 bases: TGTGCCAGCAGCTTCGGGACAGGTGCCTACGAGCAGTACTTC. Translating gives CASSFGTGAYEQYF. The J gene is TRBJ2-7, the V gene TRBV28; the match to TRBD1 covers 8 bases. The germline CDR1 and CDR2 sequences are MDHEN and SYDVKM. This CDR3 has 14 residues. V gave up 6 bases and J gave up 2 bases; unmatched junction bases: 6.

The genes are TRBV11-2 and TRBJ1-5; tentatively, D is TRBD1 (5 bases). Trimming left V 1 base short and J 6 bases short, with 10 bases between. CDR3 length equals 14 residues. The germline CDR1 and CDR2 sequences are SGHAT and FQNNGV. In nucleotides, the CDR3 is TGTGCCAGCAGCTTAGGGGGCGGGAGTCAGCCCCAGCATTTT. This translates into CASSLGGGSQPQHF.

The rearrangement joins TRBV28 to TRBJ2-1, with TRBD2 matching 8 bases. J gave up 0 bases and V 3 bases, and 1 base lay outside the gene matches. The CDR3 extends over 15 amino acids. CDR1 and CDR2 (germline): MDHEN, SYDVKM. The CDR3 loop reads CASSFSGSSYNEQFF. CDR3 coding DNA: TGTGCCAGCAGTTTCAGCGGGAGCTCCTACAATGAGCAGTTCTTC.

The gene calls are TRBV6-1 and TRBJ2-7; the D is unclear. Looked up from germline, CDR1 is MNHNS and CDR2 is SASEGT. The CDR3 is 16 residues long. The germline V and J ends were trimmed by 1 base and 9 bases, with 22 bases remaining between them. CDR3 coding DNA: TGTGCCAGCAGTGAAGGCCCGCTGACACCCCGGCGCGGGCAGTACTTC. Its protein is CASSEGPLTPRRGQYF.

This clone is a singleton in its sample. The chain couples TRBV4-1 to TRBJ2-3; TRBD1 aligns across 7 bases. Looked up from germline, CDR1 is MGHRA and CDR2 is YSYEKL. This CDR3 region has 14 residues. J lost 4 bases, V lost 11 bases, and 12 bases had no gene match. CDR3 sequence reads: CAVSLGQSADTQYF. The DNA for the CDR3 is TGCGCCGTTAGTTTGGGACAGTCGGCAGATACGCAGTATTTT.

The rearrangement joins TRBV2 to TRBJ2-5, with D maybe TRBD1 (6 bases). Deletions cut 3 bases from V and 5 bases from J, with 19 bases between. Germline lookup yields CDR1 SNHLY and CDR2 FYNNEI. CDR3 size: 16 residues. The CDR3 sequence: CASSDLADRPSETQYF. As DNA, the CDR3 is TGTGCCAGCAGTGATTTGGCTGACAGGCCCAGTGAGACCCAGTACTTC.

The chain recombines TRBV10-3 with TRBJ2-5; D call uncertain. Trimming removed 6 bases at V and 2 bases at J, with 10 bases between. CDR3 length: 13 residues. Germline lookup yields CDR1 ENHRY and CDR2 SYGVKD. For the CDR3, the DNA is TGTGCCATCAGCAGGACGGGTCAAGAGACCCAGTACTTC. This translates into CAISRTGQETQYF.

DNA of the CDR3: TGTGCCAGCAGCTTAGCGACACTACCTCTGGGCTACACCTTC. This translates into CASSLATLPLGYTF. This chain joins TRBV7-9 and TRBJ1-2; D is uncertain. This CDR3 spans 14 amino acids. Germline V gene data show CDR1 as SEHNR and CDR2 as FQNEAQ (reference sequence). V dropped 0 bases and J dropped 8 bases, with 13 bases sitting between them.

As DNA, the CDR3 is TGTGCCAGCAGTCGCACAGGGTCGCACAATGAGCAGTTCTTC. Its protein product is CASSRTGSHNEQFF. The rearrangement joins TRBV28 to TRBJ2-1, with D perhaps TRBD1 (6 bases). This CDR3 comprises 14 residues. Germline V gene sequence: CDR1 MDHEN, CDR2 SYDVKM. V dropped 5 bases and J dropped 5 bases, with 13 bases sitting between them.

This sequence joins TRBV29-1 and TRBJ1-2; a possible D gene is TRBD1 (5 bases). Germline V gene data show CDR1 as SQVTM and CDR2 as ANQGSEA. The CDR3 totals 13 residues. The V end was cut by 5 bases, the J end by 2 bases, with 12 bases between. CDR3 loop: CSVTTALNYGYTF. In DNA form, the CDR3 reads TGCAGCGTTACGACAGCTTTGAACTATGGCTACACCTTC.

The chain links TRBV5-6 to TRBJ2-3; 10 bases are shared with TRBD1. The CDR3 is made up of 16 amino acids. The V and J ends lost 0 bases and 2 bases, in that order; junction bases with no gene match: 3. Germline V lookup: CDR1 SGHDT, CDR2 YYEEEE. CDR3 sequence: CASSLGQGALTDTQYF. CDR3 coding DNA: TGTGCCAGCAGCTTGGGACAGGGGGCACTCACAGATACGCAGTATTTT.

In this sample, this clone turned up a few times. The DNA of the CDR3 is TGTGCCAGCAGTGAAGGGGACACCGGGGAGCTGTTTTTT. As protein: CASSEGDTGELFF. V is TRBV6-1 and J is TRBJ2-2; D is undetermined. V lost 1 base, J lost 3 bases, and 3 bases lay in between. The CDR3 is 13 amino acids. Germline V lookup: CDR1 MNHNS, CDR2 SASEGT.